This T cell receptor beta chain derives from a study of blood T cell repertoires in COVID-19. Study context: COVID-19 samples, acute and convalescent, were from the United States, Italy and Spain. PBMCs, B-cell-depleted T cells, or T cells provided the cDNA or gDNA that made up the material.

The germline V gene encodes CDR1 LGHNA and CDR2 YNFKEQ. Trimming cost V 4 bases and J 8 bases, with 12 bases left between them. This CDR3 has 14 amino acids. In the original workflow: Amplification of reference gene primers provided the estimated nucleated cell counts. TCRdb's copy holds only in-frame clones and misses some; the assay was immunoSEQ multiplex PCR. From that table come the V and J calls and clone size; the DNA was used to work out D and trimming. Of hundreds of thousands of clones listed, around 84% are singletons. V gene TRBV4-2 combines with J gene TRBJ1-6; perhaps TRBD1 as D (5 bases). The sequencing sample was made of peripheral blood. The source of this sequence is a woman between 18 and 29 years old with acute or convalescent COVID-19. The chain's CDR3 is CASSPTGTYSPLHF. CDR3 DNA sequence: TGTGCCAGCAGCCCCACAGGCACCTATTCACCCCTCCACTTT.